These 8 T cell receptor beta chains were sequenced from one sample in a study of shared clonotypes between healthy human individuals. Profiled with immunoSEQ multiplex PCR; TCRdb holds only in-frame clones, not every one. In the table there are millions of clones, around nine tenths of which are singletons. Material for sequencing was naive CD4+ T cells sorted from blood. Subset described: CD45RA+ positively selected. The receptors come from a man between 18 and 29 years old in good health.

The chain links TRBV7-8 to TRBJ2-5, with 7 bases identical to TRBD1. Germline trimming cut 4 bases from V and 1 base from J; bases unmatched to any gene: 3. The CDR3 contains 14 residues. The V gene's germline CDR1 is SGHVS and CDR2 FQNEAQ. This CDR3 is CASSSGQPQETQYF. The CDR3 DNA sequence: TGTGCCAGCAGCTCGGGACAGCCCCAAGAGACCCAGTACTTC.

The genes are TRBV7-9 and TRBJ2-1; 7 bases are a match to TRBD1. The germline gives CDR1 SEHNR, CDR2 FQNEAQ (reference sequence). The CDR3 extends over 15 amino acids. V dropped 5 bases and J dropped 3; count of bases not matched to a gene: 7. CDR3 amino acids: CASSRQGGVYNEQFF. CDR3 bases: TGTGCCAGCAGCAGACAGGGCGGAGTCTACAATGAGCAGTTCTTC.

This clone was seen once. The chain joins TRBV9 to TRBJ1-1, with D perhaps TRBD1 (5 bases). Germline V CDR1 and CDR2: SGDLS, YYNGEE. Trimming took 0 bases from V and 1 from J, leaving 10 bases between them. CDR3 length: 15 residues. The CDR3 DNA follows: TGTGCCAGCAGCGTAGATTCAGGGCCGAACACTGAAGCTTTCTTT. Encoded protein: CASSVDSGPNTEAFF.

The rearrangement links TRBV2 to TRBJ2-3, with D unresolved. This CDR3 is built from 14 residues. V was clipped by 6 bases and J by 4 bases, with 14 bases between them. In germline, CDR1 is SNHLY, CDR2 FYNNEI. The CDR3 region is CASRERVVADTQYF. In nucleotides, the CDR3 is TGTGCCAGCAGGGAAAGGGTGGTGGCAGATACGCAGTATTTT.

The V call is TRBV7-2, the J call TRBJ1-1; D is possibly TRBD1 (5 bases). V lost 1 base and J 4 bases, leaving 16 bases between the germline ends. Looked up from germline, CDR1 is SGHTA and CDR2 is FQGNSA. The CDR3 totals 16 residues. The CDR3 DNA reads TGTGCCAGCAGCTTAGTTAGAGGCAGGGAGGGCACTGAAGCTTTCTTT. Its protein is CASSLVRGREGTEAFF. Variable domain in full (rest from reference TRBV7-2 and TRBJ1-1): GAGVSQSPSNKVTEKGKDVELRCDPISGHTALYWYRQSLGQGLEFLIYFQGNSAPDKSGLPSDRFSAERTGGSVSTLTIQRTQQEDSAVYLCASSLVRGREGTEAFFGQGTRLTVV.

CDR3 protein: CATKGTSAQETQYF. CDR3 coding DNA: TGTGCCACCAAGGGGACTAGCGCCCAAGAGACCCAGTACTTC. The chain uses TRBV10-3 and TRBJ2-5; 10 positions match TRBD2. J lost 1 base, V lost 10 bases, and 6 bases had no gene match. CDR3 size: 14 residues. Per the germline V gene, CDR1 is ENHRY and CDR2 is SYGVKD.

The chain carries TRBV5-1 and TRBJ1-6; D is perhaps TRBD1 (5 bases). Looked up from germline, CDR1 is SGHRS and CDR2 is YFSETQ. Trimming removed 4 bases at V and 5 bases at J, with 16 bases between. The CDR3 is 16 amino acids. For the CDR3, the DNA is TGCGCCAGCAGCCAGCGGGGGGGGATTGATAATTCACCCCTCCACTTT. Translated: CASSQRGGIDNSPLHF.

The genes are TRBV21-1 and TRBJ1-6; TRBD1, the D gene given by the table, was not confirmed from the DNA. TRBV21-1 is noted as a pseudogene. This CDR3 spans 18 amino acids. This chain's CDR3 is CASSGGQGILIVNSPLHF. DNA for the CDR3: TGTGCCAGCAGCGGGGGACAGGGAATACTTATAGTGAATTCACCCCTCCACTTT.